A single sample is the source of the 8 T cell receptor beta chains below, sequenced in a study of regulatory T cells in long-lasting Graves disease. Time point here: persistent/refractory GD, antithyroid drugs over 5 years with positive TRAb. The authors made the TCR library using RNA they extracted from PBMCs. The TCR beta library used iRepertoire HTBI primers with Arm-PCR amplification of CDR3. Via MiXCR, TCRdb re-called the multiplex PCR reads, giving one row per CDR3 protein. This table holds about 660,000 distinct CDR3 sequences, about 32% found once. The starting material was peripheral blood mononuclear cells (PBMCs), obtained when the disease was refractory, from a patient treated with antithyroid drugs. The receptors come from a female donor with Graves disease.

Remarks on this clonotype: The junction differs from germline at one of its ends, possibly a read error. The chain has TRBV5-1 and TRBJ2-1; D is uncertain. CDR3 length equals 11 residues. Germline assignment: CDR1 SGHRS and CDR2 YFSETQ. The CDR3 here is CASSLNNEQFF. The CDR3 region has the DNA TGTGCCAGCAGCTTAAACAATGAGCAGTTCTTC.

The chain combines TRBV2 with TRBJ1-5, with TRBD1 identical over 7 bases. The CDR3 contains 14 residues. Trimming cost V 2 bases and J 6 bases; bases outside gene matches: 4. Germline CDR1 is SNHLY and CDR2 is FYNNEI. CDR3 in amino acids: CASSESRGGQPQHF. Written as DNA, the CDR3 is TGTGCCAGCAGTGAATCCAGGGGGGGTCAGCCCCAGCATTTT. The whole variable domain, filled in from reference TRBV2 and TRBJ1-5, reads EPEVTQTPSHQVTQMGQEVILRCVPISNHLYFYWYRQILGQKVEFLVSFYNNEISEKSEIFDDQFSVERPDGSNFTLKIRSTKLEDSAMYFCASSESRGGQPQHFGDGTRLSIL.

This sequence joins TRBV6-2 or TRBV6-3 and TRBJ2-2, with D perhaps matching TRBD1 or TRBD2 (5 bases each). Trimming took off 4 bases at V and 6 bases at J, with 9 bases between the two ends. Germline lookup yields CDR1 MNHEY and CDR2 SVGEGT. The CDR3 consists of 13 residues. The DNA for the CDR3 is TGTGCCAGCAGTTCAGGGAGCCCCGGGGAGCTGTTTTTT. Protein: CASSSGSPGELFF.

This clonotype was seen only a few times. The CDR3 sequence: CASSYSTGPGGGNQPQHF. As DNA, the CDR3 is TGTGCCAGCAGTTACTCGACGGGACCCGGAGGGGGCAATCAGCCCCAGCATTTT. This chain links TRBV6-6 with TRBJ1-5, with TRBD1 as a possible D gene (5 bases). The CDR3 sequence is 18 residues long. Germline V gives CDR1 MNHNY, CDR2 SVGAGI (reference sequence). Trimming left V 0 bases short and J 2 bases short, with 17 bases between.

This clonotype was seen at least ten times. The chain uses TRBV6-5 and TRBJ2-7; 9 bases map to TRBD2. CDR3 size: 15 residues. CDR1 MNHEY and CDR2 SVGAGI come from the germline V gene. With V trimmed by 2 bases and J by 3 bases, 5 bases remained unmatched. DNA of the CDR3: TGTGCCAGCAGTTACGGAGCGGGAGGCCGCTACGAGCAGTACTTC. Translated, it gives CASSYGAGGRYEQYF.

This clonotype was seen a few times. CDR3 region: CASSLEVWYEQYF. In nucleotides, the CDR3 is TGTGCCAGCAGCTTAGAGGTGTGGTACGAGCAGTACTTC. The chain is built from TRBV11-2 and TRBJ2-7; D unclear. Germline CDR1 SGHAT, CDR2 FQNNGV. The CDR3 totals 13 residues. The V end was cut by 0 bases, the J end by 4 bases, with 7 bases between.

This sequence joins TRBV29-1 and TRBJ2-3, with no clear D. Germline CDR1 reads SQVTM; CDR2 reads ANQGSEA. The CDR3 has 16 amino acids. The germline V and J ends were trimmed by 0 bases and 5 bases, with 18 bases remaining between them. The CDR3 loop reads CSVEEFGSPELDTQYF. CDR3 coding DNA: TGCAGCGTTGAAGAGTTCGGCTCACCGGAGTTAGATACGCAGTATTTT.

CDR3 residues: CASRGAPPGELFF. The CDR3, as DNA: TGTGCCAGCAGAGGGGCCCCACCCGGGGAGCTGTTTTTT. The chain recombines TRBV6-1 with TRBJ2-2; the D gene is possibly TRBD1 (5 bases). The germline gives CDR1 MNHNS, CDR2 SASEGT. The germline V and J ends were trimmed by 6 bases and 6 bases, with 11 bases remaining between them. The CDR3 length is 13 residues.